Listed below are T cell receptor beta chains from one sample, sequenced in a study of blood T cell repertoires in COVID-19. Sequenced by immunoSEQ multiplex PCR; TCRdb stores in-frame clones only, minus some. The table has some 80,000 clones, around 84% seen once. The sample consisted of peripheral blood. Every receptor here comes from a woman aged 70 to 79 with acute or convalescent COVID-19. Each CDR3 is given with its conserved first and last residue. The D gene is left open where the match is weak. The size of a clone is reported for some rows only, either as once, few or many, or as a class for expanded clones.

D	size	V	J	CDR3	DNA
TRBD1	.	TRBV6-1	TRBJ1-5	CASSEGTGGYQPQHF	TGTGCCAGCAGTGAAGGGACAGGGGGCTATCAGCCCCAGCATTTT
TRBD1	.	TRBV30	TRBJ1-5	CAWGQGVDAGNQPQHF	TGTGCCTGGGGACAGGGAGTGGATGCGGGCAATCAGCCCCAGCATTTT
.	.	TRBV30	TRBJ2-7	CAWSVRGYEQYF	TGTGCCTGGAGTGTAAGGGGTTACGAGCAGTACTTC
TRBD2	.	TRBV5-1	TRBJ2-2	CASSLDRTLRTSGRSGELFF	TGCGCCAGCAGCTTGGACAGAACCTTAAGGACTAGCGGGAGGAGCGGGGAGCTGTTTTTT
.	.	TRBV7-3	TRBJ2-1	CASSPIASSYNEQFF	TGTGCCAGCAGCCCAATAGCTAGCTCCTACAATGAGCAGTTCTTC
TRBD1	.	TRBV6-1	TRBJ1-5	CASRMRDRKNQPQHF	TGTGCCAGCCGCATGAGGGACAGAAAAAATCAGCCCCAGCATTTT
.	.	TRBV5-6	TRBJ2-5	CASSNPRRYAETQYF	TGTGCCAGCAGCAACCCGAGGAGATATGCGGAGACCCAGTACTTC
TRBD2	.	TRBV2	TRBJ2-2	CASSDPGLAGPRTGELFF	TGTGCCAGCAGTGATCCGGGACTAGCGGGACCCCGGACCGGGGAGCTGTTTTTT
.	.	TRBV21-1	TRBJ2-5	CASSDHGGVQETQYF	TGTGCCAGCAGCGATCACGGGGGGGTACAAGAGACCCAGTACTTC
TRBD2	.	TRBV7-3	TRBJ2-2	CASSLRSGRSTGELFF	TGTGCCAGCAGCTTAAGAAGCGGGAGGAGCACCGGGGAGCTGTTTTTT
.	.	TRBV30	TRBJ1-2	CAWSVRGSTYGYTF	TGTGCCTGGAGTGTACGGGGGTCCACCTATGGCTACACCTTC
.	.	TRBV5-4	TRBJ2-3	CASSFRQGGAGDTQYF	TGTGCCAGCAGCTTCCGGCAGGGTGGCGCCGGAGATACGCAGTATTTT
TRBD1	.	TRBV19	TRBJ2-3	CASSINRDRFDPTTDTQYF	TGTGCCAGTAGTATTAACCGGGACAGGTTTGATCCCACTACAGATACGCAGTATTTT
.	.	TRBV18	TRBJ1-1	CASSSYRTEPTEAFF	TGTGCCAGCTCTTCTTACAGGACAGAACCAACTGAAGCTTTCTTT
TRBD1	.	TRBV24-1	TRBJ2-1	CATSDPGQASYNEQFF	TGTGCCACCAGTGATCCAGGACAGGCCTCCTACAATGAGCAGTTCTTC
.	.	TRBV9	TRBJ2-2	CASSAGTLNTGELFF	TGTGCCAGCAGCGCCGGGACATTGAACACCGGGGAGCTGTTTTTT
TRBD1	few	TRBV27	TRBJ2-7	CASSGRGQFYEQYF	TGTGCCAGCAGTGGACGGGGACAGTTTTACGAGCAGTACTTC